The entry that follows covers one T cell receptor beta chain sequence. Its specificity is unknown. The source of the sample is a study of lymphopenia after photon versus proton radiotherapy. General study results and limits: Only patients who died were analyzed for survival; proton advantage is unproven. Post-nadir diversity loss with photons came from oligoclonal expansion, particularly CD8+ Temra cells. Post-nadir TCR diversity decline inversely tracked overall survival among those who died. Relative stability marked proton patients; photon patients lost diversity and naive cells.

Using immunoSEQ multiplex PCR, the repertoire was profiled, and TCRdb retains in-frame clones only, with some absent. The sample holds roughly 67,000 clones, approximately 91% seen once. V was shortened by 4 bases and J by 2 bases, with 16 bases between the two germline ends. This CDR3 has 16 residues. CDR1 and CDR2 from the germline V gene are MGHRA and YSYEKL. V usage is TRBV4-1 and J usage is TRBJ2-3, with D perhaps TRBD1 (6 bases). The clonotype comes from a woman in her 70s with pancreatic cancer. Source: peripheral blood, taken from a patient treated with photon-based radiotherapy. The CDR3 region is CASSPPPRGPTDTQYF. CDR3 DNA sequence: TGCGCCAGCAGCCCTCCTCCCAGGGGCCCCACAGATACGCAGTATTTT.